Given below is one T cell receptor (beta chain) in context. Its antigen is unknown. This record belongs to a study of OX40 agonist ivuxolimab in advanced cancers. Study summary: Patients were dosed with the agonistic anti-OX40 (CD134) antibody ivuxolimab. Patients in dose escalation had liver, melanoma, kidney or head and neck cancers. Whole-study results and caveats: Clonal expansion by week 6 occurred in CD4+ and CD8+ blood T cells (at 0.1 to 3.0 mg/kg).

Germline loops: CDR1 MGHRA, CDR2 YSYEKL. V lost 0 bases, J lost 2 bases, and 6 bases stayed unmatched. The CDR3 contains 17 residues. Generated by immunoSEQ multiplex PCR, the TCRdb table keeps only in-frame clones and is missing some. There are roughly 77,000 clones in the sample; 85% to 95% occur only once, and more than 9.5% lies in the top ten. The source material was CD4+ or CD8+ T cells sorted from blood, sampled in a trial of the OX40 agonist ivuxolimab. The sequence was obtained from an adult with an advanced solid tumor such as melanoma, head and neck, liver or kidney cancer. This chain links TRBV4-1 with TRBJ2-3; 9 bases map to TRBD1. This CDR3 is CASSQDAGTGPTDTQYF. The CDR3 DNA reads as TGCGCCAGCAGCCAAGATGCCGGGACAGGGCCCACAGATACGCAGTATTTT.